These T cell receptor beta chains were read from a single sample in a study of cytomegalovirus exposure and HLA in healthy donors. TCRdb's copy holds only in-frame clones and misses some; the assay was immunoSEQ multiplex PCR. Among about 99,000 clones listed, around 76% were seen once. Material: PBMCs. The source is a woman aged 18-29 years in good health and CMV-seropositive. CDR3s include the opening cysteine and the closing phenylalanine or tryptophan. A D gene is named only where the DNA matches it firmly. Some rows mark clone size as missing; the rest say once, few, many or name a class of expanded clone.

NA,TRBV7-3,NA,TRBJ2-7,CASSLNSFAEQYF,TGTGCCAGCAGCTTAAACTCATTTGCCGAGCAGTACTTC
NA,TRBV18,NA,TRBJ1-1,CASSPANAEAFF,TGTGCCAGCTCACCAGCGAACGCTGAAGCTTTCTTT
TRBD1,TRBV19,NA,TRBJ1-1,CASSINRGLFTEAFF,TGTGCCAGTAGTATCAACAGGGGGCTCTTCACTGAAGCTTTCTTT
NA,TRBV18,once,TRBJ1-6,CASSPLPGRGSPLHF,TGTGCCAGCTCACCACTCCCAGGGCGGGGGTCACCCCTCCACTTT
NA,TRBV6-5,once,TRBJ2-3,CASSYSWGRTDTQYF,TGTGCCAGCAGTTACTCCTGGGGCCGCACAGATACGCAGTATTTT
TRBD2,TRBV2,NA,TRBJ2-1,CASVHSGNYNEQFF,TGTGCCAGCGTTCATAGCGGGAACTACAATGAGCAGTTCTTC
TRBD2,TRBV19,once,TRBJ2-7,CASSIGYGGSAEQYF,TGTGCCAGTAGTATAGGATACGGCGGGAGCGCGGAGCAGTACTTC
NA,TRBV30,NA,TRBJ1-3,CAWTREISGNTIYF,TGTGCCTGGACCCGGGAGATCTCTGGAAACACCATATATTTT
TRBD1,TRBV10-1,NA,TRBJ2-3,CASSVGRGLLTDTQYF,TGCGCCAGCAGTGTGGGCAGGGGGTTACTCACAGATACGCAGTATTTT
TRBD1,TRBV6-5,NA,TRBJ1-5,CASSSGQANQPQHF,TGTGCCAGCAGTTCGGGACAGGCTAATCAGCCCCAGCATTTT
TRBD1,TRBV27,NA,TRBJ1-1,CASSRAGTGFTEAFF,TGTGCCAGCAGCCGAGCCGGGACAGGGTTCACTGAAGCTTTCTTT
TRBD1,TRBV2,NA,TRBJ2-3,CASRQQGALGTDTQYF,TGTGCCAGCAGACAACAGGGGGCGCTAGGCACAGATACGCAGTATTTT
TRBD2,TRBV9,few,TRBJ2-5,CASSTGGARGETQYF,TGTGCCAGCAGCACCGGGGGGGCCCGGGGGGAGACCCAGTACTTC
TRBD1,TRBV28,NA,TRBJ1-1,CASSLPTGPEAFF,TGTGCCAGCAGTTTACCGACAGGGCCTGAAGCTTTCTTT
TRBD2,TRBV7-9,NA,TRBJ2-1,CASKSRGSMNEQFF,TGTGCCAGCAAGTCACGCGGGAGCATGAATGAGCAGTTCTTC
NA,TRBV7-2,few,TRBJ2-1,CASSLFGGRTYNEQFF,TGTGCCAGCAGCTTATTTGGGGGGAGAACCTACAATGAGCAGTTCTTC
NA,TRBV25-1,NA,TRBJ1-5,CASSQGSEPQHF,TGTGCCAGCAGTCAAGGGAGTGAGCCCCAGCATTTT
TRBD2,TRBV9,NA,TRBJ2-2,CASSVAAEIYGTSGATGTGELFF,TGTGCCAGCAGCGTAGCGGCAGAAATTTACGGGACTAGCGGGGCCACAGGCACCGGGGAGCTGTTTTTT
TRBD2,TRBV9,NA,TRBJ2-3,CASSVSGRGADTQYF,TGTGCCAGCAGCGTAAGCGGGAGGGGAGCAGATACGCAGTATTTT
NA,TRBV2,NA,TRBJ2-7,CASRRDTNPLYEQYF,TGTGCCAGCAGGAGGGACACCAACCCTCTCTACGAGCAGTACTTC
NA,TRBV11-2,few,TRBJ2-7,CASSELNYEQYF,TGTGCCAGCAGCGAACTGAATTACGAGCAGTACTTC
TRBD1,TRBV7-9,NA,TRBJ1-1,CASSWLERGLRTEAFF,TGTGCCAGCAGCTGGTTGGAGAGGGGGCTGAGGACTGAAGCTTTCTTT
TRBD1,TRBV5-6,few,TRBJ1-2,CASSFGTGRLVYGYTF,TGTGCCAGCAGCTTCGGGACAGGTCGACTTGTCTATGGCTACACCTTC
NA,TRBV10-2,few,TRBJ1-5,CASSETDRTQPQHF,TGCGCCAGCAGTGAGACCGACAGAACTCAGCCCCAGCATTTT
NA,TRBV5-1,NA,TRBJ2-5,CASSLEGAQETQYF,TGCGCCAGCAGCTTGGAAGGGGCTCAAGAGACCCAGTACTTC
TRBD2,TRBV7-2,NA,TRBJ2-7,CASSPSGTTAYEQYF,TGTGCCAGCAGCCCATCCGGGACTACAGCCTACGAGCAGTACTTC
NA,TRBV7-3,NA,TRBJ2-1,CASSPQGYNEQFF,TGTGCCAGCAGCCCGCAGGGGTACAATGAGCAGTTCTTC
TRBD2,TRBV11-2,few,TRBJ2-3,CASSSWTSGEGGDTQYF,TGTGCCAGCAGTTCTTGGACTAGCGGAGAAGGGGGAGATACGCAGTATTTT
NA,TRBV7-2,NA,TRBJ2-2,CASKGDWNTGELFF,TGTGCCAGCAAGGGGGATTGGAACACCGGGGAGCTGTTTTTT
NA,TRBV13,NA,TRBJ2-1,CASRQVTSYNEQFF,TGTGCCAGCAGACAAGTAACCTCCTACAATGAGCAGTTCTTC
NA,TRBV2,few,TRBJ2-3,CASPGDSKADTQYF,TGTGCCAGCCCGGGGGACAGCAAGGCAGATACGCAGTATTTT
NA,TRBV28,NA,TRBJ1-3,CASSHGGGNTIYF,TGTGCCAGCAGTCACGGCGGTGGAAACACCATATATTTT
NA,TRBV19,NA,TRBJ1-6,CASSLGHASEDSPLHF,TGTGCCAGTAGCCTCGGGCACGCCTCGGAGGATTCACCCCTCCACTTT
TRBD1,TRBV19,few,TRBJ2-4,CASSSTTRGLLSKNIQYF,TGTGCCAGTAGTTCAACAACCAGGGGGCTGTTATCCAAAAACATTCAGTACTTC
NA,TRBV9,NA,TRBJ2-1,CASSASVYNEQFF,TGTGCCAGCAGTGCTAGCGTATACAATGAGCAGTTCTTC
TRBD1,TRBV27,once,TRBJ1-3,CASSSLKGQGRSGNTIYF,TGTGCCAGCAGTTCCCTGAAGGGACAGGGGCGTTCTGGAAACACCATATATTTT
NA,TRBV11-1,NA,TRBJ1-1,CASSPTGGAEAFF,TGTGCCAGCAGTCCTACCGGGGGGGCTGAAGCTTTCTTT
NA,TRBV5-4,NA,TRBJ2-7,CASSHAWASSYEQYF,TGTGCCAGCAGCCACGCATGGGCGAGCTCCTACGAGCAGTACTTC
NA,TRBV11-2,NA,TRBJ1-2,CASSLGGQFGGYTF,TGTGCCAGCAGCTTAGGTGGGCAGTTCGGTGGCTACACCTTC
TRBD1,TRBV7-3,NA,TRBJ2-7,CASSSTGGAVFEQYF,TGTGCCAGCAGCTCGACAGGGGGCGCGGTATTCGAGCAGTACTTC
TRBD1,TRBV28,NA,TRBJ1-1,CASTEPGQGGLEAFF,TGTGCCAGCACCGAACCGGGACAGGGGGGTTTAGAAGCTTTCTTT
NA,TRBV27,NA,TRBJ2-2,CASSPTLTGELFF,TGTGCCAGCAGTCCGACACTGACCGGGGAGCTGTTTTTT
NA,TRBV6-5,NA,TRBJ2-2,CASRQQGTGELFF,TGTGCCAGCAGGCAGCAGGGGACCGGGGAGCTGTTTTTT
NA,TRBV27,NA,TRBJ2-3,CASSPSTDTQYF,TGTGCCAGCAGTCCTAGCACAGATACGCAGTATTTT
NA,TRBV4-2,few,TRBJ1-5,CASSQDQDQPQHF,TGTGCCAGCAGCCAAGATCAGGATCAGCCCCAGCATTTT